Presented here are 13 T cell receptor beta chains from one specimen sequenced in a study of cytomegalovirus exposure and HLA in healthy donors. PCR employed 60 Vbeta and 13 Jbeta primers. Some clones are missing from TCRdb's copy, which holds only in-frame ones; the method was immunoSEQ multiplex PCR. Its listing shows roughly 50,000 clones. The sequencing sample was made of PBMCs. The receptors originated from a female donor in good health and CMV-seronegative.

V gene TRBV19 combines with J gene TRBJ2-7; D uncertain. Germline CDR1 and CDR2: LNHDA and SQIVND (reference sequence). V lost 5 bases and J lost 7, with 15 bases in between. The CDR3 covers 13 residues. The CDR3 DNA sequence: TGTGCCAGTAGTCGAACACCTCTAGAAGAGCAGTACTTC. Protein: CASSRTPLEEQYF.

V and J are TRBV2 and TRBJ1-2; TRBD1 might be the D (6 bases). The CDR3 totals 15 residues. Between the trimmed V and J ends, which lost 5 bases and 4 bases, there was a span of 17 bases. CDR1 and CDR2 (germline): SNHLY, FYNNEI. The CDR3 DNA follows: TGTGCCAGCAGTAATCAGGGGTTCCCGGTCTATGGCTACACCTTC. It codes for CASSNQGFPVYGYTF.

The CDR3 DNA is TGTGCCAGCAGTTCCCCGGGACAGGGAACGTACGAGCAGTACTTC. It is translated as CASSSPGQGTYEQYF. The rearrangement joins TRBV28 to TRBJ2-7; TRBD1 agrees at 9 bases. CDR1 and CDR2 from the germline V gene are MDHEN and SYDVKM. The ends lost 4 bases at V and 4 bases at J; junction bases unmatched: 8. The CDR3 sequence is 15 residues long.

The chain carries TRBV5-5 and TRBJ1-2; D possibly corresponds to TRBD1 (6 bases). With 3 bases removed from V and 4 bases from J, the gap between germline ends came to 19 bases. The CDR3 has 16 amino acids. Germline CDR1 reads SGHKS; CDR2 reads YYEKEE (reference sequence). The CDR3 DNA follows: TGTGCCAGCAGCTCCCCTCCCCCACAGGGCCGCTATGGCTACACCTTC. Its translation is CASSSPPPQGRYGYTF.

The chain combines TRBV9 with TRBJ1-6; D gene uncertain. Germline V gives CDR1 SGDLS, CDR2 YYNGEE. Trimming removed 8 bases from V and 9 bases from J, with 12 bases in between. The CDR3 spans 12 residues. CDR3 sequence: CARALGRSPLHF. DNA for the CDR3: TGTGCCAGAGCACTAGGACGTTCACCCCTCCACTTT.

The chain combines TRBV18 with TRBJ1-5; D is possibly TRBD1 (5 bases). Trimming stripped 0 bases from V and 2 bases from J, with 8 bases between. Germline V gene sequence: CDR1 KGHSH, CDR2 LQKENI. The CDR3 contains 15 residues. The CDR3 DNA reads TGTGCCAGCTCACCACCGGCCAGGGGCAATCAGCCCCAGCATTTT. Encoded protein: CASSPPARGNQPQHF.

The chain couples TRBV6-5 to TRBJ1-2; a weak D match, TRBD1 (5 bases). Trimming left V 0 bases short and J 9 bases short, with 14 bases between. CDR3 size: 14 residues. Germline-derived CDR1 and CDR2 are MNHEY and SVGAGI. The CDR3 sequence: CASSYSSGTRRYTF. The CDR3 region has the DNA TGTGCCAGCAGTTACTCGTCGGGGACTCGTCGCTACACCTTC.

The rearrangement uses TRBV10-3 and TRBJ2-7, with D perhaps matching TRBD1 (6 bases). Germline V lookup: CDR1 ENHRY, CDR2 SYGVKD. The V end lost 4 bases, the J end lost 2 bases, and 12 bases lay between the germline ends. CDR3 length equals 14 residues. DNA for the CDR3: TGTGCCATCAGTGCCGGGACAACCGCCTACGAGCAGTACTTC. It is translated as CAISAGTTAYEQYF.

The chain recombines TRBV6-1 with TRBJ2-3, with D maybe TRBD2 (6 bases). Germline V gene lookup returns CDR1 MNHNS and CDR2 SASEGT. The CDR3 is made up of 13 amino acids. V was pared by 6 bases and J by 6 bases, with 13 bases between. CDR3 DNA sequence: TGTGCCAGCAGCCGGGACTTCGGGGATACGCAGTATTTT. Translation: CASSRDFGDTQYF.

The chain recombines TRBV30 with TRBJ2-5, with 9 nucleotides matching TRBD2. The V and J ends lost 4 bases and 8 bases, in that order; junction bases with no gene match: 8. The germline V gene has CDR1 GTSNPN and CDR2 SVGIG (reference sequence). The CDR3 is 13 residues long. CDR3 protein: CAWIERAGGTQYF. CDR3 bases: TGTGCCTGGATAGAGAGAGCGGGGGGTACCCAGTACTTC. Complete variable domain (other parts from reference TRBV30 and TRBJ2-5): SQTIHQWPATLVQPVGSPLSLECTVEGTSNPNLYWYRQAAGRGLQLLFYSVGIGQISSEVPQNLSASRPQDRQFILSSKKLLLSDSGFYLCAWIERAGGTQYFGPGTRLLVL.

The rearrangement links TRBV4-3 to TRBJ2-6, with a possible D match to TRBD1 (8 bases). The CDR3 totals 16 residues. Germline V CDR1 and CDR2: LGHNA, YSLEER. Trimming cost V 4 bases and J 4 bases, with 14 bases left between them. The CDR3 region has the DNA TGCGCCAGCAGCCCACAGGGGGGGATCGGGGCCAACGTCCTGACTTTC. Translation gives CASSPQGGIGANVLTF.

The chain recombines TRBV29-1 with TRBJ1-2; perhaps TRBD1 as D (6 bases). V was cut by 4 bases and J by 6 bases, with 15 bases left in between. The V gene's germline CDR1 is SQVTM and CDR2 ANQGSEA. This CDR3 has 13 residues. Here the CDR3 reads CSVAPVGGHGYTF. CDR3 coding DNA: TGCAGCGTTGCCCCTGTGGGGGGGCATGGCTACACCTTC.

CDR3 sequence (DNA): TGTGCCAGCAGCCCCTGGACTCTGTCCTACGAGCAGTACTTC. Amino acid sequence: CASSPWTLSYEQYF. The chain recombines TRBV7-2 with TRBJ2-7; D possibly corresponds to TRBD2 (5 bases). The CDR3 contains 14 residues. V was trimmed by 5 bases and J by 1 base, leaving 12 bases between them. From germline, CDR1 is SGHTA and CDR2 FQGNSA.